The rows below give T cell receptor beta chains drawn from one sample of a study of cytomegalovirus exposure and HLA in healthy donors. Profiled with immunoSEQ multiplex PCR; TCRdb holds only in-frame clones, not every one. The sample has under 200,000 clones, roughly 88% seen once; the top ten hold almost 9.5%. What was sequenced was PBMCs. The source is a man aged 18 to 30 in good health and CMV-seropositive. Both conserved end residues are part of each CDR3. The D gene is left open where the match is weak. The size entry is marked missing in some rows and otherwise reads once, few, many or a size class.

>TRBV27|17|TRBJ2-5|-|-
CASSFLAQSSPQETQYF
TGTGCCAGCAGTTTCCTAGCCCAATCGTCCCCCCAAGAGACCCAGTACTTC
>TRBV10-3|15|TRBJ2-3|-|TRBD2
CAISERLAGTDTQYF
TGTGCCATCAGTGAGAGGCTAGCGGGTACAGATACGCAGTATTTT
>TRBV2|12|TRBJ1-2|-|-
CASSAGDYGYTF
TGTGCCAGCAGTGCGGGGGACTATGGCTACACCTTC
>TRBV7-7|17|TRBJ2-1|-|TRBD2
CASSSRTSGRYNNEQFF
TGTGCTAGCAGCTCCCGGACTAGCGGCAGATATAACAATGAGCAGTTCTTC
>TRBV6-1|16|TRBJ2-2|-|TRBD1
CASSDHTGGSAGELFF
TGTGCCAGCAGTGATCACACAGGGGGCAGCGCCGGGGAGCTGTTTTTT
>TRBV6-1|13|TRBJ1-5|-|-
CASSEISIQPQHF
TGTGCCAGCAGTGAAATTAGTATCCAGCCCCAGCATTTT
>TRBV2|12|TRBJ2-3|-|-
CASSQITDTQYF
TGTGCCAGCAGCCAGATCACAGATACGCAGTATTTT
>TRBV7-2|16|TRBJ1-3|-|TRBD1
CASSFQPQGVGNTIYF
TGTGCCAGCAGCTTCCAGCCACAGGGGGTGGGAAACACCATATATTTT
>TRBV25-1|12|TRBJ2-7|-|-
CASRDSLYEQYF
TGTGCCAGCAGGGACAGTTTGTACGAGCAGTACTTC
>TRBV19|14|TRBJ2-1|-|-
CASRGGGQRSEQFF
TGTGCCAGTAGGGGAGGTGGGCAGAGGAGTGAGCAGTTCTTC
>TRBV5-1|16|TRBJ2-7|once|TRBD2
CASSSTLRTSGVEQYF
TGCGCCAGCAGCTCCACACTTCGGACTAGCGGGGTCGAGCAGTACTTC
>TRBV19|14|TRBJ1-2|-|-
CASSVPGKQGFYTF
TGTGCCAGTAGTGTCCCAGGGAAACAGGGTTTTTACACCTTC
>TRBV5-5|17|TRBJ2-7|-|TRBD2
CASSSTSGGAGPDEQYF
TGTGCCAGCAGCTCAACTAGCGGGGGGGCCGGTCCCGACGAGCAGTACTTC
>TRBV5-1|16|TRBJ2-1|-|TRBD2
CASKLTGGGNYNEQFF
TGCGCCAGCAAGCTGACGGGCGGGGGGAATTACAATGAGCAGTTCTTC
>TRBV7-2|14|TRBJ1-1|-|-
CASSLQMTASEAFF
TGTGCCAGCAGCCTCCAAATGACAGCGTCTGAAGCTTTCTTT
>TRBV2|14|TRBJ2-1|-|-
CASRLGRFDNEQFF
TGTGCCAGCAGGCTAGGTAGATTCGACAATGAGCAGTTCTTC
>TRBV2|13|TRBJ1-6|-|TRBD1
CASSGQGRSPLHF
TGTGCCAGCAGTGGACAGGGGAGATCACCCCTCCACTTT
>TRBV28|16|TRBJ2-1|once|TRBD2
CASSLSAQRGYNEQFF
TGTGCCAGCAGTTTATCCGCCCAGCGGGGCTACAATGAGCAGTTCTTC
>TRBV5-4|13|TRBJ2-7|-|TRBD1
CASSLGQLGEQYF
TGTGCCAGCAGCCTGGGACAGCTCGGCGAGCAGTACTTC
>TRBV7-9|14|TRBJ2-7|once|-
CASSPVAPPYEQYF
TGTGCCAGCAGCCCGGTAGCTCCCCCCTACGAGCAGTACTTC
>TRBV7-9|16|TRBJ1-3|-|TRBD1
CASSSPTGQGKNTIYF
TGTGCCAGCAGCTCACCTACGGGACAGGGAAAGAACACCATATATTTT
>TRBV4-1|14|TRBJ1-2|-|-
CASSQDRQSDGYTF
TGCGCCAGCAGCCAAGATAGGCAAAGCGATGGCTACACCTTC
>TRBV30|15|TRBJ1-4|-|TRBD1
CAYHRGDGTNEKLFF
TGTGCCTACCACAGGGGGGATGGAACTAATGAAAAACTGTTTTTT
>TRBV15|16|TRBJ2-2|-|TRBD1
CATSRGTGANTGELFF
TGTGCCACCAGCAGAGGGACAGGCGCGAACACCGGGGAGCTGTTTTTT
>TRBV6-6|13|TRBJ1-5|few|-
CASLRGGAQPQHF
TGTGCCAGCCTACGGGGAGGGGCTCAGCCCCAGCATTTT
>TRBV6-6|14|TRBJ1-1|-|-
CASSFPRGNTEAFF
TGTGCCAGCAGTTTCCCCAGGGGGAACACTGAAGCTTTCTTT
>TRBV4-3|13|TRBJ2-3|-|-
CASSQVGGDTQYF
TGCGCCAGCAGCCAAGTTGGGGGCGATACGCAGTATTTT
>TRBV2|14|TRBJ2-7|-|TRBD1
CASRVQGASYEQYF
TGTGCCAGCAGAGTTCAGGGGGCGTCCTACGAGCAGTACTTC
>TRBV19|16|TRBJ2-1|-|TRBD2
CASSVNPLAGGREQFF
TGTGCCAGTAGTGTCAACCCTCTAGCGGGGGGGCGTGAGCAGTTCTTC
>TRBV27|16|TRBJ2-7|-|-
CASRLRTASRGYEQYF
TGTGCCAGCAGACTAAGGACAGCTTCGAGGGGCTACGAGCAGTACTTC
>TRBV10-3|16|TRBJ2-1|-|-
CAISESKAGVQGEQFF
TGTGCCATCAGTGAGTCGAAAGCGGGTGTTCAGGGTGAGCAGTTCTTC
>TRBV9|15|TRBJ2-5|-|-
CASSVAVGPWETQYF
TGTGCCAGCAGCGTAGCCGTCGGTCCATGGGAGACCCAGTACTTC
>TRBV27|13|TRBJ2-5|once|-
CASSLGAGETQYF
TGTGCCAGCAGTTTGGGGGCAGGGGAGACCCAGTACTTC
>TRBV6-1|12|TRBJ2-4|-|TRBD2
CASSEEWGGRYF
TGTGCCAGCAGTGAAGAGTGGGGAGGGAGGTACTTC
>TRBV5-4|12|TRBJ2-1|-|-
CASQNRGNEQFF
TGTGCCAGCCAAAATCGGGGGAATGAGCAGTTCTTC
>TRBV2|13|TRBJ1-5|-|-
CASRTRLNQPQHF
TGTGCCAGCCGTACGAGGCTGAATCAGCCCCAGCATTTT
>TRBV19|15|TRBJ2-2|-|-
CASTWGLDGAGELFF
TGTGCCAGTACCTGGGGGCTAGACGGTGCCGGGGAGCTGTTTTTT
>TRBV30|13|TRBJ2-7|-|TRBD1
CAWSGTAKSEQYF
TGTGCCTGGAGCGGGACAGCTAAGTCCGAGCAGTACTTC
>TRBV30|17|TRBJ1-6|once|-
CAWTPGLFASYNSPLHF
TGTGCCTGGACCCCGGGACTTTTTGCCTCCTATAATTCACCCCTCCACTTT